These T cell receptor beta chains were read from a single sample in a study of cytomegalovirus exposure and HLA in healthy donors. Method: immunoSEQ multiplex PCR; TCRdb's copy keeps in-frame clones and lacks some. The sample lists around 150,000 clones, over 75% occurring once. Material: PBMCs. The receptor set was obtained from a human donor in good health. Both conserved end residues are part of each CDR3. The order of the fields is clone size, V gene, J gene, D gene, CDR3 length, CDR3 DNA, CDR3 protein. D genes are given only for firm matches. Size is omitted from some rows. Given values are once, few, many or a class for expanded clones.

.	TRBV11-2	TRBJ2-1	.	13	TGTGCCAGCAGCTTAGGCGGGTTCTTAGAGCAGTTCTTC	CASSLGGFLEQFF
.	TRBV7-5	TRBJ2-7	.	15	TGTGCCAGAAGCGGGTCCGGGACAGATAACTACGAGCAGTACTTC	CARSGSGTDNYEQYF
.	TRBV6-4	TRBJ2-1	.	13	TGTGCCAGCAGTGAGGCCGGAGGGGTCGAGCAGTTCTTC	CASSEAGGVEQFF
.	TRBV5-6	TRBJ2-2	TRBD1	13	TGTGCCAGCAGCTTACAGGGGTCCGGGGAGCTGTTTTTT	CASSLQGSGELFF
few	TRBV4-3	TRBJ2-2	TRBD1	16	TGCGCCAGCAGCCAGGGTCCAGGGGGTTTTAACGGGGAGCTGTTTTTT	CASSQGPGGFNGELFF
few	TRBV19	TRBJ2-1	.	14	TGTGCCAGTAGTTCGGGGGGCGATTACAATGAGCAGTTCTTC	CASSSGGDYNEQFF
.	TRBV10-3	TRBJ1-1	.	15	TGTGCCATCAGTGAGTCGCCGGGGTTGAACACTGAAGCTTTCTTT	CAISESPGLNTEAFF
.	TRBV10-3	TRBJ1-1	.	12	TGTGCCACCATGGGAAGGGAGGGGGAAGCTTTCTTT	CATMGREGEAFF
.	TRBV7-2	TRBJ2-5	TRBD2	13	TGTGCCAGCAGCTTAAGCGGGGAAGAGACCCAGTACTTC	CASSLSGEETQYF
.	TRBV21-1	TRBJ1-5	.	14	TGTGCCAGCAGCAAAGAACTCTCTTATCAGCCCCAGCATTTT	CASSKELSYQPQHF
few	TRBV4-3	TRBJ2-7	.	15	TGCGCCAGCAGCCAAGATCGGGACTTCTCCTACGAGCAGTACTTC	CASSQDRDFSYEQYF
.	TRBV6-6	TRBJ2-3	.	16	TGTGCCAGCAGTTATTTATCGCGGGGCGACACAGATACGCAGTATTTT	CASSYLSRGDTDTQYF
.	TRBV11-2	TRBJ2-1	TRBD1	18	TGTGCCAGCAGCTTAGGCAGGGGGAACAGGGGTCGGAACAATGAGCAGTTCTTC	CASSLGRGNRGRNNEQFF
.	TRBV5-6	TRBJ1-2	.	15	TGTGCCAGCAGCTTCCTCCAGGGGACTAACTATGGCTACACCTTC	CASSFLQGTNYGYTF
.	TRBV5-1	TRBJ2-3	.	14	TGCGCCAGCAGCATCCGGGAACTAACAGATACGCAGTATTTT	CASSIRELTDTQYF
.	TRBV12-5	TRBJ2-2	TRBD1	16	TGTGCTAGTGGACCTACAGGGGCCCCGGGCACCGGGGAGCTGTTTTTT	CASGPTGAPGTGELFF
.	TRBV11-3	TRBJ1-4	TRBD1	15	TGTGCCAGCAGCCCTCGACAGGGAAGTAATGAAAAACTGTTTTTT	CASSPRQGSNEKLFF
.	TRBV27	TRBJ1-1	.	14	TGTGCCAGCAGTTTAGTGCAGGGAGGCACTGAAGCTTTCTTT	CASSLVQGGTEAFF
.	TRBV18	TRBJ1-4	TRBD1	20	TGTGCCAGCTCACCATTCGAAATTTACAGGGGAGGAGAAACTAATGAAAAACTGTTTTTT	CASSPFEIYRGGETNEKLFF
.	TRBV6-5	TRBJ1-2	.	13	TGTGCCAGCAGCTCGGACAGTAACTATGGCTACACCTTC	CASSSDSNYGYTF
.	TRBV29-1	TRBJ2-7	.	13	TGCAGCGTTGAAAATGCCGGCTCCTACGAGCAGTACTTC	CSVENAGSYEQYF
once	TRBV19	TRBJ2-5	TRBD2	14	TGTGCCAGTCAGGGACTAGCGGGGGAAGAGACCCAGTACTTC	CASQGLAGEETQYF
.	TRBV4-3	TRBJ2-7	TRBD2	16	TGCGCCAGCAGCCAAGAAACGGGGGGGGGCGGGTACGAGCAGTACTTC	CASSQETGGGGYEQYF
.	TRBV5-4	TRBJ1-1	.	17	TGTGCCAGCAGCCCGCCACTCCGGGGGAGGGCGAACACTGAAGCTTTCTTT	CASSPPLRGRANTEAFF
.	TRBV30	TRBJ2-1	TRBD2	16	TGTGCCTGGAGTGTAGCGGGGGGGATCTCCTACAATGAGCAGTTCTTC	CAWSVAGGISYNEQFF
.	TRBV5-6	TRBJ2-5	.	15	TGTGCCAGCAGCAACACACAGATGTACCAAGAGACCCAGTACTTC	CASSNTQMYQETQYF
.	TRBV4-3	TRBJ2-3	.	16	TGCGCCAGCAGCCAGTTTGAGGACACAAGCACAGATACGCAGTATTTT	CASSQFEDTSTDTQYF
once	TRBV9	TRBJ2-5	.	15	TGTGCCAGCAGCGTGTCTGGGCAGGGGGGAGAGACCCAGTACTTC	CASSVSGQGGETQYF
.	TRBV7-9	TRBJ1-1	.	12	TGTGCCAGCAGCTTCGGGGTCACTGAAGCTTTCTTT	CASSFGVTEAFF
.	TRBV7-2	TRBJ2-7	.	12	TGTGCCAGCAGCTTATACGGCTACGAGCAGTACTTC	CASSLYGYEQYF
.	TRBV29-1	TRBJ2-5	TRBD2	16	TGCAGCGTCACCCATGAGGGTCGGGGGGGCCTGGAGACCCAGTACTTC	CSVTHEGRGGLETQYF
.	TRBV2	TRBJ2-2	.	13	TGTGCCAGCACGTGGATAGGGGCCGGGGAGCTGTTTTTT	CASTWIGAGELFF
.	TRBV9	TRBJ1-2	.	15	TGTGCCAGCAGCACATGGGGCAGGGCGGACTATGGCTACACCTTC	CASSTWGRADYGYTF
few	TRBV5-1	TRBJ2-5	.	15	TGCGCCAGCAGCTTGGACCCGGGAAGGCAAGAGACCCAGTACTTC	CASSLDPGRQETQYF
few	TRBV2	TRBJ1-3	.	16	TGTGCCAGCAGTGCAACGACAGGAGCTCTCAGAAACACCATATATTTT	CASSATTGALRNTIYF
.	TRBV19	TRBJ2-1	TRBD1	15	TGTGCCAGTAGTCTCGGGACAGGGCATATAGGTGAGCAGTTCTTC	CASSLGTGHIGEQFF
.	TRBV12-5	TRBJ2-5	TRBD1	12	TGTGCTAGTGCTGGGACAGGGGAGACCCAGTACTTC	CASAGTGETQYF
.	TRBV7-6	TRBJ2-7	TRBD2	15	TGTGCCAGCAGCTCAGGACTAGCGGGGGGCTACGAGCAGTACTTC	CASSSGLAGGYEQYF
.	TRBV10-2	TRBJ1-1	TRBD1	14	TGCGCCAGCGGGAGACAGGGGGCAAGAGCTGAAGCTTTCTTT	CASGRQGARAEAFF
.	TRBV6-6	TRBJ1-1	.	13	TGTGCCAGCTTCAGGGCCCTGAACACTGAAGCTTTCTTT	CASFRALNTEAFF
.	TRBV19	TRBJ1-5	.	12	TGTGCCAGTAGTAAGCGGAATCAGCCCCAGCATTTT	CASSKRNQPQHF
.	TRBV9	TRBJ2-3	.	15	TGTGCCAGCAGCGTAAGTGGCTTTAGCACAGATACGCAGTATTTT	CASSVSGFSTDTQYF
.	TRBV4-3	TRBJ1-2	.	16	TGCGCCAGCAGCCAAGATGTGGGCAGGTTGGGCTATGGCTACACCTTC	CASSQDVGRLGYGYTF
.	TRBV11-3	TRBJ1-1	.	14	TGTGCCAGCAGCTTATCGAGGGTCAACACTGAAGCTTTCTTT	CASSLSRVNTEAFF
.	TRBV9	TRBJ1-2	TRBD1	15	TGTGCCAGCAGCGTGGGGGACAGTTCTAACTATGGCTACACCTTC	CASSVGDSSNYGYTF
few	TRBV5-1	TRBJ2-3	TRBD1	14	TGCGCCAGCAGCTCGAGACAGGGGGAAGATACGCAGTATTTT	CASSSRQGEDTQYF
.	TRBV4-1	TRBJ1-2	.	15	TGCGCCAGCAGCCAAGTAGTAGGCGGCTTCTATGGCTACACCTTC	CASSQVVGGFYGYTF
.	TRBV6-6	TRBJ1-2	TRBD1	12	TGTGCCAGCAGTGAGGGACAGTGCGGCTACACCTTC	CASSEGQCGYTF
.	TRBV6-6	TRBJ2-7	.	15	TGTGCCAGCAGTCATCTAGCGAGTGAAACCTACGAGCAGTACTTC	CASSHLASETYEQYF
.	TRBV6-5	TRBJ2-7	TRBD1	16	TGTGCCAGCAGTTACGCCAGGGGGCCTAGCTCCTACGAGCAGTACTTC	CASSYARGPSSYEQYF
few	TRBV19	TRBJ1-5	.	14	TGTGCCAGTAGGAAGGGAGATGGATTCCAGCCCCAGCATTTT	CASRKGDGFQPQHF
.	TRBV10-3	TRBJ1-3	.	12	TGTGCCATCAGTGATGCGGCTAGCGCCATATATTTT	CAISDAASAIYF
.	TRBV5-1	TRBJ2-1	TRBD2	15	TGCGCCAGCAGCTTAGCGGGGGGAGCGGTCAATGAGCAGTTCTTC	CASSLAGGAVNEQFF